This TCR beta chain was recorded in a study of shared T cell receptors in the human thymus. This CDR3 is 15 amino acids long. The V and J ends lost 5 bases and 5 bases, in that order; junction bases with no gene match: 9. CDR1 MRHNA and CDR2 SNTAGT come from the germline V gene. Method: immunoSEQ multiplex PCR; TCRdb's copy keeps in-frame clones and lacks some. Seen here are under 700,000 clones, around 78% observed once, and the top ten hold more than 0.01%. The data were also submitted as part of a second study, on human thymus T cells.

The sequenced sample consisted of thymocytes. The J gene is TRBJ2-7, the V gene TRBV6-4, with 10 bases that match TRBD1. The clonotype was recovered from a boy under two years old with a congenital heart defect. The DNA for the CDR3 is TGTGCCAGCAGTACCACCGGGACAGGGGACCACGAGCAGTACTTC. Encoded protein: CASSTTGTGDHEQYF.